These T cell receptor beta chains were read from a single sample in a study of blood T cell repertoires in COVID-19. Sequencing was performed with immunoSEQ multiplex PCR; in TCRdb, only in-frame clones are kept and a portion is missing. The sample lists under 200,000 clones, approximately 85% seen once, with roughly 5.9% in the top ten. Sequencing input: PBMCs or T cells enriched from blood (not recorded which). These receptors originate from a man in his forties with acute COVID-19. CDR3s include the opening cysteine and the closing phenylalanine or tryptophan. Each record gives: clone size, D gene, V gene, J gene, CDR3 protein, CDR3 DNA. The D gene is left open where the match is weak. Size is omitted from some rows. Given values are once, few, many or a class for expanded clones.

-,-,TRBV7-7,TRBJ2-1,CASSRGLASYNEQFF,TGTGCTAGCAGCCGAGGACTCGCCTCCTACAATGAGCAGTTCTTC
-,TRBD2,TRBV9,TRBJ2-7,CASSPRAGGEQYF,TGTGCCAGCAGCCCCCGGGCGGGGGGCGAGCAGTACTTC
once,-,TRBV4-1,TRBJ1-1,CASSHGSLRRSEAFF,TGCGCCAGCAGCCATGGGAGCCTCAGGAGATCTGAAGCTTTCTTT
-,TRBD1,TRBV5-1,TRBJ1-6,CTSSLGTGSDSPLHF,TGCACCAGCAGCCTGGGGACAGGGAGTGATTCACCCCTCCACTTT
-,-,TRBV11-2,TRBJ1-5,CASSDRTVGPQHF,TGTGCCAGCAGCGACAGGACGGTAGGGCCCCAGCATTTT
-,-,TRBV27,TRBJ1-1,CASSLEGSGGAEAFF,TGTGCCAGCAGTTTAGAGGGTTCGGGGGGCGCTGAAGCTTTCTTT
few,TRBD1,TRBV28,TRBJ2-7,CAGIPGQGWEYEQYF,TGTGCCGGGATCCCGGGACAGGGGTGGGAGTACGAGCAGTACTTC
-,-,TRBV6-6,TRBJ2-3,CASSYGGDGGTDTQYF,TGTGCCAGCAGTTACGGCGGTGATGGTGGGACAGATACGCAGTATTTT
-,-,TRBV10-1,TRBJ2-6,CASEVIPSSGANVLTF,TGCGCCAGCGAAGTAATCCCGAGCTCTGGGGCCAACGTCCTGACTTTC
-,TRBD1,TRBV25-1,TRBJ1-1,CASSRGSTGEAFF,TGTGCCAGCAGTAGGGGCTCGACAGGGGAAGCTTTCTTT
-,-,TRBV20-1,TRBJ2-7,CSASGLYEQYF,TGCAGTGCTTCCGGACTCTACGAGCAGTACTTC
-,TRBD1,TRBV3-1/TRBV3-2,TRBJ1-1,CASSRTGQSSEAFF,TGTGCCAGCAGCCGAACGGGACAGTCAAGTGAAGCTTTCTTT
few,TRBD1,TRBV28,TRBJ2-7,CASSPGTGSYEQYF,TGTGCCAGCAGTCCCGGGACAGGGTCCTACGAGCAGTACTTC
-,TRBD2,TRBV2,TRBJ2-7,CASSEGGVGYEQYF,TGTGCCAGCAGTGAGGGGGGGGTCGGCTACGAGCAGTACTTC
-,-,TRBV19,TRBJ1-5,CASSRPVASNQPQHF,TGTGCCAGTAGTAGGCCAGTTGCAAGCAATCAGCCCCAGCATTTT
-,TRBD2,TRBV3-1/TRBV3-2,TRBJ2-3,CASSQRLAGSDTQYF,TGTGCCAGCAGCCAAAGGCTAGCGGGGTCAGATACGCAGTATTTT
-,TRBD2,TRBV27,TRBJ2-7,CASRRTSAPYEQYF,TGTGCCAGCAGGAGGACTAGCGCACCCTACGAGCAGTACTTC
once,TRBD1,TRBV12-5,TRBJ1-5,CASGSRQGTDGGGQPQHF,TGTGCTAGTGGCTCTCGACAGGGGACCGATGGAGGGGGTCAGCCCCAGCATTTT
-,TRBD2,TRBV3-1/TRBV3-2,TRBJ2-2,CASSQVSGAGELFF,TGTGCCAGCAGCCAGGTTAGCGGGGCCGGGGAGCTGTTTTTT
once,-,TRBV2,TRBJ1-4,CASSGTDATNEKLFF,TGTGCCAGCAGTGGAACAGACGCAACTAATGAAAAACTGTTTTTT
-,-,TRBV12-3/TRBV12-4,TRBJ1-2,CASSRRQIYTF,TGTGCCAGCAGCCGGAGACAGATCTACACCTTC
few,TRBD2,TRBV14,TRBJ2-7,CASSSGLASSQYF,TGTGCCAGCAGCTCGGGACTAGCGAGTTCGCAGTACTTC
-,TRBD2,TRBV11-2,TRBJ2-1,CASRTSGRNNEQFF,TGTGCCAGCAGGACTAGCGGGAGAAACAATGAGCAGTTCTTC
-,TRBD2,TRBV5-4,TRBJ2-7,CASRGLRCSCGRPPYEQYF,TGTGCCAGCAGAGGGCTGCGGTGCAGTTGCGGGAGACCTCCCTACGAGCAGTACTTC
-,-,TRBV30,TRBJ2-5,CAWGQRETQYF,TGTGCCTGGGGGCAGAGGGAGACCCAGTACTTC
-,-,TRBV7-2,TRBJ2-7,CASSLGVTTYEQYF,TGTGCCAGCAGCTTAGGCGTCACGACCTACGAGCAGTACTTC
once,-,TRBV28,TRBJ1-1,CASSLRGGNTEAFF,TGTGCCAGCAGTTTAAGGGGGGGGAACACTGAAGCTTTCTTT
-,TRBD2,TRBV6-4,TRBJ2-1,CAPKRGKVVNEQFF,TGTGCCCCCAAGCGGGGGAAGGTAGTCAATGAGCAGTTCTTC
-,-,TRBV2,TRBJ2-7,CASSLGTLSYEQYF,TGTGCCAGCAGCTTGGGCACCCTCTCCTACGAGCAGTACTTC
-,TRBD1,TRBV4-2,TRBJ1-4,CASSQEQGARKLFF,TGTGCCAGCAGCCAAGAGCAGGGGGCACGAAAACTGTTTTTT
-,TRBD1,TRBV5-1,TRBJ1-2,CATNTGGNYGYTF,TGCGCCACCAATACAGGGGGGAACTATGGCTACACCTTC
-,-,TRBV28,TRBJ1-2,CASSLMAGADYGYTF,TGTGCCAGCAGTTTGATGGCAGGGGCGGACTATGGCTACACCTTC
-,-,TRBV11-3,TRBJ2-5,CASSLPTGKGWETQYF,TGTGCCAGCAGCTTACCGACGGGGAAAGGATGGGAGACCCAGTACTTC
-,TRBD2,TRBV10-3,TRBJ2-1,CATQGTSGNNEQFF,TGTGCCACTCAGGGGACTAGCGGAAACAATGAGCAGTTCTTC
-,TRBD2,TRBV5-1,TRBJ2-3,CASSLEGLAGGLDTQYF,TGCGCCAGCAGCCTGGAGGGACTAGCGGGAGGTTTGGATACGCAGTATTTT
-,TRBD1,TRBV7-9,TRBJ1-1,CASSLGTGVLNTEAFF,TGTGCCAGCAGCTTAGGAACAGGGGTCCTGAACACTGAAGCTTTCTTT
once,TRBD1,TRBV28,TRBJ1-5,CASIPGQIINQPQHF,TGTGCCAGCATACCGGGACAGATCATCAATCAGCCCCAGCATTTT
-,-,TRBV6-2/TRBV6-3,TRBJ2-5,CASSSLALFQETQYF,TGTGCCAGCAGTTCCCTAGCTCTCTTCCAAGAGACCCAGTACTTC
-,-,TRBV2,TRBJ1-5,CASSEATQVNQPQHF,TGTGCCAGCAGTGAAGCAACTCAGGTCAATCAGCCCCAGCATTTT
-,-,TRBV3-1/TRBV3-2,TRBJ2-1,CASSLLARDNEQFF,TGTGCCAGCAGCCTTTTAGCCCGGGACAATGAGCAGTTCTTC
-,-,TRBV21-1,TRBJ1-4,CASSIGGQNEKLFF,TGTGCCAGCAGCATAGGAGGACAGAATGAAAAACTGTTTTTT
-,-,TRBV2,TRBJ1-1,CASRGTGNTEAFF,TGTGCCAGCAGAGGAACAGGGAACACTGAAGCTTTCTTT
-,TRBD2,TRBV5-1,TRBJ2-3,CASSSLAGGTDTQYF,TGCGCCAGCAGCTCGCTAGCGGGGGGCACAGATACGCAGTATTTT
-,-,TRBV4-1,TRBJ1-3,CASSPVSGSGNTIYF,TGCGCCAGCAGCCCCGTTTCGGGGTCTGGAAACACCATATATTTT
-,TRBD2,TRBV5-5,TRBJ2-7,CASRYGGEQYF,TGTGCCAGCAGGTACGGGGGGGAGCAGTACTTC
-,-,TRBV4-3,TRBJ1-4,CASSQDRVTWKLFF,TGCGCCAGCAGCCAAGATCGGGTGACGTGGAAACTGTTTTTT
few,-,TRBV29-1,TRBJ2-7,CSVEQASYEQYF,TGCAGCGTTGAACAGGCGTCCTACGAGCAGTACTTC
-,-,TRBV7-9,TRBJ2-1,CASSPAGLGYNEQFF,TGTGCCAGCAGCCCGGCGGGCCTTGGGTACAATGAGCAGTTCTTC
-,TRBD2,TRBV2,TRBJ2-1,CASSLRGRDSYNEQFF,TGTGCCAGCAGTTTACGCGGGAGGGATTCCTACAATGAGCAGTTCTTC
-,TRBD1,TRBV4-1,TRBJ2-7,CASSYRDRGLDEQYF,TGCGCCAGCAGCTACCGGGACAGGGGTCTTGACGAGCAGTACTTC
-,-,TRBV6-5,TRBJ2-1,CASSQGLNLNEQFF,TGTGCCAGCAGTCAGGGACTCAATCTCAATGAGCAGTTCTTC
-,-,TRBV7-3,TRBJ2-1,CASSFRAGDINEQFF,TGTGCCAGCAGCTTCCGAGCGGGTGACATTAATGAGCAGTTCTTC
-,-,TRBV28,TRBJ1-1,CATLLNTEAFF,TGTGCCACCCTACTGAACACTGAAGCTTTCTTT